What follows are 15 T cell receptor beta chains derived from one specimen sequenced in a study of shared clonotypes between healthy human individuals. Sequencing was performed with immunoSEQ multiplex PCR; in TCRdb, only in-frame clones are kept and a portion is missing. The repertoire holds 1.5 million to 2.5 million clones, with about 95% as singletons. Positively selected for CCR7, the CD45RO-negative cells used as naive CD8 cells excluded terminally differentiated effector memory CD45RA+ cells. The material sequenced was naive CD8+ T cells sorted from blood. These receptors all come from a man aged 18 to 29 in good health.

The genes are TRBV5-6 and TRBJ1-2, with TRBD1 matching 8 bases. J lost 8 bases, V lost 4 bases, and 7 bases had no gene match. Germline loops: CDR1 SGHDT, CDR2 YYEEEE. This CDR3 spans 13 amino acids. The CDR3 reads CASSAGQVGGYTF. The CDR3 coding sequence is TGTGCCAGCAGCGCGGGACAGGTTGGCGGCTACACCTTC.

The V and J genes are TRBV29-1 and TRBJ1-2, with 7 nucleotides matching TRBD1. With V trimmed by 3 bases and J by 3 bases, 7 bases remained unmatched. The CDR3 is 14 residues long. Germline-derived CDR1 and CDR2 are SQVTM and ANQGSEA. The DNA of the CDR3 is TGCAGCGTTGATACAGGGGAGAAGTACTATGGCTACACCTTC. This codes for CSVDTGEKYYGYTF. The whole variable domain, remainder taken from reference TRBV29-1 and TRBJ1-2, is SAVISQKPSRDICQRGTSLTIQCQVDSQVTMMFWYRQQPGQSLTLIATANQGSEATYESGFVIDKFPISRPNLTFSTLTVSNMSPEDSSIYLCSVDTGEKYYGYTFGSGTRLTVV.

The chain uses TRBV2 and TRBJ2-7; 10 bases are shared with TRBD1. Looked up from germline, CDR1 is SNHLY and CDR2 is FYNNEI. The CDR3 runs 16 residues. V was clipped by 7 bases and J by 6 bases; unmatched bases: 15. CDR3 in amino acids: CASTPYERDRGSEQYF. The CDR3 DNA reads TGTGCCAGCACCCCTTACGAACGGGACAGGGGATCCGAGCAGTACTTC.

The rearrangement joins TRBV4-2 to TRBJ2-1; 7 bases are shared with TRBD2. Germline V gene lookup returns CDR1 LGHNA and CDR2 YNFKEQ. This CDR3 contains 17 residues. V trimming: 0 bases; J trimming: 6 bases; junction bases outside the gene matches: 11. CDR3 sequence: CASSQDPGLVMVNEQFF. The DNA for the CDR3 is TGTGCCAGCAGCCAAGACCCCGGACTAGTAATGGTCAATGAGCAGTTCTTC.

Comment on this clone: Additional DNA sequences in this sample encode the identical CDR3. The chain is built from TRBV7-9 and TRBJ1-2; D remains unclear. V gave up 1 base and J gave up 5 bases, with 5 bases separating them. The germline V gene encodes CDR1 SEHNR and CDR2 FQNEAQ (reference sequence). The CDR3 has 12 residues. CDR3 sequence reads: CASSLEGYGYTF. The CDR3 DNA sequence: TGTGCCAGCAGCTTAGAGGGATATGGCTACACCTTC.

The genes are TRBV13 and TRBJ2-7, with 10 bases fitting TRBD1. Trimming removed 5 bases from V and 0 bases from J; junction bases left unmatched: 10. The CDR3 totals 17 residues. Germline V CDR1 and CDR2: PRHDT, FYEKMQ (reference sequence). For the CDR3, the DNA is TGTGCCAGCAGCCCGAGGACAGGGGGTGCCAGCTCCTACGAGCAGTACTTC. This translates into CASSPRTGGASSYEQYF.

The chain joins TRBV7-9 to TRBJ1-1; D unresolved. CDR1 SEHNR and CDR2 FQNEAQ come from the germline V gene (reference sequence). V shed 1 base and J shed 4 bases, with 10 bases lying between them. The CDR3 contains 14 residues. DNA of the CDR3: TGTGCCAGCAGCTTAGAGGCGATGAGCACTGAAGCTTTCTTT. Protein: CASSLEAMSTEAFF.

This sequence joins TRBV30 and TRBJ1-1; D remains ambiguous. Germline V CDR1 and CDR2: GTSNPN, SVGIG (reference sequence). Deletions cut 1 base from V and 7 bases from J, with 7 bases between. The CDR3 contains 11 residues. CDR3 sequence: CAWSDDFEAFF. CDR3 in DNA: TGTGCCTGGAGTGACGATTTTGAAGCTTTCTTT.

The rearrangement uses TRBV4-3 and TRBJ2-5; 7 nucleotides match TRBD2. The germline gives CDR1 LGHNA, CDR2 YSLEER. This CDR3 has 17 residues. After removal of 0 bases from V and 0 bases from J, the junction contained 7 bases not matched to a gene. The CDR3 sequence: CASSQETAGPYQETQYF. The CDR3 region has the DNA TGCGCCAGCAGCCAAGAAACAGCGGGACCGTACCAAGAGACCCAGTACTTC.

The chain is built from TRBV12-5 and TRBJ2-2; 8 bases are shared with TRBD2. The germline V gene encodes CDR1 LGHNT and CDR2 FRNRAP. Losses at the gene ends were 0 bases for V and 0 bases for J; bases not matched to a gene: 0. The CDR3 has 16 residues. The CDR3 nucleotides read TGTGCTAGTGGTTTGGTACTAGCGGCGAACACCGGGGAGCTGTTTTTT. Amino acids: CASGLVLAANTGELFF. Filled out from reference TRBV12-5 and TRBJ2-2, the complete variable domain reads DARVTQTPRHKVTEMGQEVTMRCQPILGHNTVFWYRQTMMQGLELLAYFRNRAPLDDSGMPKDRFSAEMPDATLATLKIQPSEPRDSAVYFCASGLVLAANTGELFFGEGSRLTVL.

This chain links TRBV19 with TRBJ1-1, with D unresolved. This CDR3 region has 14 residues. Trimming took 7 bases from V and 4 from J, leaving 16 bases between them. Germline values: CDR1 LNHDA, CDR2 SQIVND (reference sequence). The CDR3 DNA sequence: TGTGCCAGTACCTCACTGCGGGAGGGCACTGAAGCTTTCTTT. Its translation: CASTSLREGTEAFF.

The CDR3, as DNA: TGTGCCAGCAGCTTGGGGACAGGGAACTATGGCTACACCTTC. It encodes CASSLGTGNYGYTF. This chain uses TRBV5-8 with TRBJ1-2, with TRBD1 matching 8 bases. Germline lookup yields CDR1 SGHTS and CDR2 YDEGEE. The CDR3 contains 14 residues. The trim removed 0 bases at V and 2 bases at J, leaving 0 bases unmatched.

As DNA, the CDR3 is TGTGCCAGCAGCTTGGCCATGGGGGGCGCATGGGACACTGAAGCTTTCTTT. It yields the protein CASSLAMGGAWDTEAFF. This chain connects TRBV5-4 to TRBJ1-1; the D gene is possibly TRBD1 (6 bases). The CDR3 is 17 amino acids. V lost 0 bases and J lost 3, with 18 bases in between. Germline loops: CDR1 SGHNT, CDR2 YYREEE (reference sequence).

V usage is TRBV5-5 and J usage is TRBJ2-7; D gene uncertain. CDR1 SGHKS and CDR2 YYEKEE come from the germline V gene (reference sequence). The CDR3 sequence is 19 residues long. Trimming left V 0 bases short and J 3 bases short, with 25 bases between. For the CDR3, the DNA is TGTGCCAGCAGCTTGGTAGCTCTTTTTAGTGTCGTCGGAGACTACGAGCAGTACTTC. Translated: CASSLVALFSVVGDYEQYF.

The rearrangement links TRBV29-1 to TRBJ2-1; the D is unclear. Germline-derived CDR1 and CDR2 are SQVTM and ANQGSEA. The V end lost 0 bases, the J end lost 12 bases, and 21 bases lay between the germline ends. This CDR3 region has 15 residues. The CDR3 bases are TGCAGCGTTGAAGATTTCGGGCCCTTAAGGTTTGTGCAGTTCTTC. Translation gives CSVEDFGPLRFVQFF.